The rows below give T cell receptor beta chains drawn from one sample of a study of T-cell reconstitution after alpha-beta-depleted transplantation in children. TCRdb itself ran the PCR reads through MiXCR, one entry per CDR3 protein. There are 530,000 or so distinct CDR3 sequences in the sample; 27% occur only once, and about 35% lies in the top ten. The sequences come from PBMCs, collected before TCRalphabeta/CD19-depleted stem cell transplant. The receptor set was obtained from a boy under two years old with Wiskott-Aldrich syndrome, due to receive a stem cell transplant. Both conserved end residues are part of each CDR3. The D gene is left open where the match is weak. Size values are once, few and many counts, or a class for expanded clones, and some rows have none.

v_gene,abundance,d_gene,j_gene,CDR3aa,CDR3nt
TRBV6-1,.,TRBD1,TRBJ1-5,CASSGTGNQPQHF,TGTGCCAGCAGTGGGACAGGGAATCAGCCCCAGCATTTT
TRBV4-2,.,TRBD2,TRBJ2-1,CASSLRTSGEAYNEQFF,TGTGCCAGCAGCCTCAGGACTAGCGGAGAGGCCTACAATGAGCAGTTCTTC
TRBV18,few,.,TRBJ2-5,CASSPPWVETQYF,TGTGCCAGCTCACCACCGTGGGTAGAGACCCAGTACTTC
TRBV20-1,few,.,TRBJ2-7,CSAREPASYEQYF,TGCAGTGCTAGAGAACCAGCTTCCTACGAGCAGTACTTC
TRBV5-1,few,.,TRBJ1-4,CASSLVGAPNEKLFF,TGCGCCAGCAGCTTGGTCGGGGCCCCGAATGAAAAACTGTTTTTT
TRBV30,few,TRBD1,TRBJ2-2,CAWSVRTGVSGGELFF,TGTGCCTGGAGTGTTCGGACAGGGGTTTCCGGCGGGGAGCTGTTTTTT
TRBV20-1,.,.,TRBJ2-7,CSARASESYEQYF,TGCAGTGCTAGAGCTAGCGAGTCCTACGAGCAGTACTTC
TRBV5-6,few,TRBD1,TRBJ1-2,CASSLYRDRVGGYTF,TGTGCCAGCAGCTTATACCGGGACAGGGTCGGCGGCTACACCTTC
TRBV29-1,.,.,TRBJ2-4,CSVERPPKNIQYF,TGCAGCGTTGAACGACCCCCCAAAAACATTCAGTACTTC
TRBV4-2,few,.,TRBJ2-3,CASSQAGVDTQYF,TGTGCCAGCAGCCAAGCGGGAGTAGATACGCAGTATTTT
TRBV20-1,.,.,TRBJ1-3,CSAINSGGNTIYF,TGCAGTGCCATCAACAGTGGGGGAAACACCATATATTTT
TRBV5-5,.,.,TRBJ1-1,CASSLHGGRNTEAFF,TGTGCCAGCAGCTTGCACGGGGGTAGAAACACTGAAGCTTTCTTT
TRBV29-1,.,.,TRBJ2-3,CSPQQGDTQYF,TGCAGCCCCCAACAGGGAGATACGCAGTATTTT
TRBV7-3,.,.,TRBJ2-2,CASSLAISANTGELFF,TGTGCCAGCAGCTTAGCCATCTCCGCGAACACCGGGGAGCTGTTTTTT
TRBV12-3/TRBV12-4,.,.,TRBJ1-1,CASSLFGGRDTEAFF,TGTGCCAGCAGCCTCTTTGGGGGTAGAGACACTGAAGCTTTCTTT
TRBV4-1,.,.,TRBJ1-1,CASSQRSALNTEAFF,TGCGCCAGCAGCCAGAGGAGCGCCTTGAACACTGAAGCTTTCTTT
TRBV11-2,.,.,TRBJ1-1,CASNRNTEAFF,TGTGCCAGCAACAGAAACACTGAAGCTTTCTTT
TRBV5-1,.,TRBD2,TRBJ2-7,CASSLVSGTSGLKSSEQYF,TGCGCCAGCAGCTTGGTCTCGGGGACTAGCGGCTTGAAATCCAGCGAGCAGTACTTC
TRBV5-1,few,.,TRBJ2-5,CASSLSPLVWLGQETQYF,TGCGCCAGCAGCTTATCGCCCCTCGTTTGGCTAGGGCAAGAGACCCAGTACTTC
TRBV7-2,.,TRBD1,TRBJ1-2,CASSGQGRNGYTF,TGTGCCAGCAGCGGACAGGGTAGGAATGGCTACACCTTC
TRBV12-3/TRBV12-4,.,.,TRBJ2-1,CASGEQGGYNEQFF,TGTGCCAGCGGGGAGCAGGGGGGGTACAATGAGCAGTTCTTC
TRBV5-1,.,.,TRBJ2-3,CASSLDKGEDTQYF,TGCGCCAGCAGCTTGGATAAGGGGGAAGATACGCAGTATTTT
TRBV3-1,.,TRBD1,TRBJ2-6,CASSQLYHRGSGANVLTF,TGTGCCAGCAGCCAACTTTATCACAGGGGCTCTGGGGCCAACGTCCTGACTTTC
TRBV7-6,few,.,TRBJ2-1,CASSLNTAREQFF,TGTGCCAGCAGCTTAAACACCGCCCGGGAGCAGTTCTTC
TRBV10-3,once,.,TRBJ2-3,CAISESVGENTDTQYF,TGTGCCATCAGTGAGTCTGTGGGAGAGAATACAGATACGCAGTATTTT
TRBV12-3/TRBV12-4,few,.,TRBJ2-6,CASSLKVSGANVLTF,TGTGCCAGCAGTTTAAAGGTCTCTGGGGCCAACGTCCTGACTTTC
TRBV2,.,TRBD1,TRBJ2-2,CASGGQGQTGELFF,TGTGCCAGCGGAGGACAGGGACAAACCGGGGAGCTGTTTTTT
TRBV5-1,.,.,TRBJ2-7,CASSLHTGPGYEQYF,TGCGCCAGCAGCTTACATACAGGGCCTGGCTACGAGCAGTACTTC
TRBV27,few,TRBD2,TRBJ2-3,CASTRLSGSRTDTQYF,TGTGCCAGCACCCGACTTAGCGGGAGTCGCACAGATACGCAGTATTTT
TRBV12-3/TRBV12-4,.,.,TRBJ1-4,CASSLGGKNEKLFF,TGTGCCAGCAGTTTGGGGGGAAAGAATGAAAAACTGTTTTTT
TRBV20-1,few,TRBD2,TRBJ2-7,CSAPSGRDSYEQYF,TGCAGTGCTCCGAGCGGGAGAGACTCCTACGAGCAGTACTTC
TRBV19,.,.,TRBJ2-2,CASSIKTGTGELFF,TGTGCCAGTAGTATTAAGACAGGCACCGGGGAGCTGTTTTTT
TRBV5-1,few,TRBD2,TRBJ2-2,CASDLAGKGTGELFF,TGCGCCAGCGATCTAGCGGGAAAAGGGACCGGGGAGCTGTTTTTT
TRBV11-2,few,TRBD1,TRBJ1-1,CASSPNRGRVTEAFF,TGTGCCAGCAGCCCCAACAGGGGGCGGGTTACTGAAGCTTTCTTT
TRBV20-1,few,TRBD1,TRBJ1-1,CSAVGQENTEAFF,TGCAGTGCCGTGGGACAGGAGAACACTGAAGCTTTCTTT
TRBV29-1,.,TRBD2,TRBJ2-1,CSARTSGRSYNEQFF,TGCAGCGCGAGGACTAGCGGACGTTCCTACAATGAGCAGTTCTTC
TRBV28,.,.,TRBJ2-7,CASSTRGTSSYEQYF,TGTGCCAGCAGTACTCGGGGAACGAGCTCCTACGAGCAGTACTTC
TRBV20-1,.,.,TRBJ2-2,CSARLAGRTNTGELFF,TGCAGTGCTAGACTCGCCGGGCGGACGAACACCGGGGAGCTGTTTTTT
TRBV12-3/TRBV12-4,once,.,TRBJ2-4,CASSPGRVAKNIQYF,TGTGCCAGCAGTCCCGGCCGGGTCGCCAAAAACATTCAGTACTTC
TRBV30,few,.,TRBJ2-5,CAWSVFPGKETQYF,TGTGCCTGGAGTGTATTTCCAGGGAAAGAGACCCAGTACTTC
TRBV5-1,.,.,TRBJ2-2,CASSLSRITGELFF,TGCGCCAGCAGCTTGTCTAGAATCACCGGGGAGCTGTTTTTT
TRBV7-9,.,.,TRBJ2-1,CASSLAGDHNDQFF,TGTGCCAGCAGCTTAGCGGGGGACCACAATGACCAGTTCTTC
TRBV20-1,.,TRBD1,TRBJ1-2,CSASDRVYGYTF,TGCAGTGCTTCCGACAGGGTCTATGGCTACACCTTC
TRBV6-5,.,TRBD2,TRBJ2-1,CASSSQTSGSGNEQFF,TGTGCCAGCAGTTCCCAGACTAGCGGGAGCGGCAATGAGCAGTTCTTC
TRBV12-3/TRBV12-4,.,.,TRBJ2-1,CASSPRGGALYNEQFF,TGTGCCAGCAGTCCTAGGGGCGGGGCCTTATACAATGAGCAGTTCTTC
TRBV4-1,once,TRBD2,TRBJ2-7,CASSQDLGLAVSYEQYF,TGCGCCAGCAGCCAAGACCTGGGACTAGCGGTCTCCTACGAGCAGTACTTC
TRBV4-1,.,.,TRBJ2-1,CASSQDRGGTDYNEQFF,TGCGCCAGCAGCCAAGATCGTGGCGGGACTGATTACAATGAGCAGTTCTTC
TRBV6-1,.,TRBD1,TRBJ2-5,CASRRTGQGTQYF,TGTGCCAGCAGGAGGACAGGGCAAGGGACCCAGTACTTC
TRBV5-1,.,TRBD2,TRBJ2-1,CASSRTSVANEQFF,TGCGCCAGCAGCCGTACTAGCGTGGCCAATGAGCAGTTCTTC
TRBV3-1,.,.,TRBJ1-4,CASSHPFHRDNEKLFF,TGTGCCAGCAGCCACCCCTTCCACAGGGATAATGAAAAACTGTTTTTT